This is a list of T cell receptor beta chains from one sample in a study of tumor and adjacent non-tumor tissue in lung cancer. TCRdb processed the multiplex PCR reads anew with MiXCR; each CDR3 protein has one entry. The data show 100,000 to 120,000 distinct CDR3 sequences, with under 90% seen just once and approximately 22% held by the top ten. Material for sequencing was lung tumor tissue. The receptors were sampled from a man aged 65 to 85 with non-small cell lung cancer. Both conserved end residues are part of each CDR3. Each record gives: D gene, J gene, clone size, V gene, CDR3 protein, CDR3 DNA. D genes are given only for firm matches. Clone size is shown for a subset of rows, as once, few, many or a class of expanded clone.

.,TRBJ1-2,.,TRBV6-2/TRBV6-3,CASSFSYGYIF,TGTGCCAGTAGTTTCAGTTATGGCTACATCTTC
.,TRBJ2-1,.,TRBV11-2,CASNSVGTWDINEQLF,TGTGCCAGCAATTCGGTCGGGACATGGGATATCAATGAGCAGCTCTTC
.,TRBJ2-6,.,TRBV28,CVSSKQGGRVNVLTF,TGTGTCAGCAGTAAACAGGGAGGTAGGGTCAACGTCCTGACTTTC
TRBD2,TRBJ2-5,.,TRBV4-2,CASSQTSGETQYF,TGTGCCAGCAGCCAAACTAGCGGAGAGACCCAGTACTTC
.,TRBJ1-2,.,TRBV20-1,CSVSRGHNYGYTF,TGCAGTGTTAGTAGGGGACACAACTATGGCTACACCTTC
.,TRBJ1-3,.,TRBV29-1,CSVELVRSGSTIYF,TGCAGCGTTGAATTGGTCCGCTCTGGAAGCACCATATATTTT
.,TRBJ1-1,many,TRBV6-2/TRBV6-3,CASSSGLGGRENTEAFF,TGTGCCAGCAGTTCCGGATTAGGGGGGCGCGAGAACACTGAAGCTTTCTTT
.,TRBJ2-1,.,TRBV12-3/TRBV12-4,CAISTATSISYNEQFF,TGTGCCATCAGTACCGCAACAAGTATCTCCTACAATGAGCAGTTCTTC
.,TRBJ1-2,.,TRBV6-5,CASSYSGQGYGYSF,TGTGCCAGCAGTTACTCGGGACAAGGCTATGGCTACAGCTTT
.,TRBJ1-1,.,TRBV4-2,CASSQRRQEFTEAFF,TGTGCCAGCAGCCAACGGCGTCAAGAGTTCACTGAAGCTTTCTTT
.,TRBJ1-5,.,TRBV6-6,CAGSYSVVSNQPQHF,TGTGCCGGTAGTTACTCAGTGGTTAGCAATCAGCCCCAGCATTTT
TRBD2,TRBJ2-7,once,TRBV10-2,CVSRTGLEEQCF,TGCGTCAGCAGGACGGGACTAGAGGAGCAGTGCTTC
.,TRBJ1-6,once,TRBV18,CASSPVGNSPLHF,TGTGCCAGCTCACCAGTGGGTAATTCACCCCTCCACTTT
TRBD2,TRBJ2-5,once,TRBV7-8,CASTEAGGRNTQYF,TGTGCTAGCACTGAGGCGGGGGGGCGGAATACGCAGTACTTC
.,TRBJ2-2,.,TRBV12-3/TRBV12-4,CASSPHNGNAGELFF,TGTGCCAGCAGTCCCCATAATGGGAACGCTGGGGAGCTGTTTTTT
.,TRBJ2-7,.,TRBV11-2,CVSSLVPTGLAYYEQYF,TGTGTCAGCAGCTTAGTACCCACTGGGCTTGCCTACTACGAGCAGTATTTC
.,TRBJ2-1,.,TRBV11-2,CASSLTGRLHF,TGTGCCAGCAGCTTAACTGGCCGACTGCACTTC
.,TRBJ2-5,.,TRBV2,CASSKGMGPLEETQYF,TGTGCCAGCAGCAAGGGAATGGGGCCCCTAGAGGAGACCCAGTACTTC
TRBD2,TRBJ2-5,.,TRBV7-9,CASCPSGVEQVTQYF,TGTGCCAGCTGCCCAAGCGGGGTAGAACAAGTGACCCAGTACTTC
.,TRBJ1-1,.,TRBV12-3/TRBV12-4,CASTFRDTLKALF,TGTGCCAGCACTTTTCGGGACACACTGAAAGCTCTCTTT
TRBD1,TRBJ1-1,.,TRBV29-1,CTVPDRGRDTEAFF,TGCACTGTTCCGGACAGGGGCAGGGACACTGAAGCTTTCTTT
.,TRBJ1-3,once,TRBV20-1,CSASIAGTSGNTIYF,TGCAGTGCTAGTATAGCAGGGACCTCTGGAAACACCATATATTTT
.,TRBJ2-2,.,TRBV10-3,CVIVDENTGELFF,TGTGTCATAGTCGATGAGAACACCGGGGAGTTGTTTTTT
.,TRBJ1-4,.,TRBV11-2,CAISRSGTINEKLFF,TGTGCCATCAGCAGAAGTGGGACTATTAATGAAAAACTGTTTTTT
TRBD1,TRBJ2-7,.,TRBV6-2/TRBV6-3,CASTYRTGGYSYEQYF,TGTGCCAGCACTTACCGAACAGGGGGCTATTCCTACGAGCAGTACTTC
TRBD2,TRBJ2-1,.,TRBV11-3,CASSLLGTSGAYTEQFF,TGTGCTAGCAGCCTCCTAGGGACTAGCGGGGCCTACACTGAGCAGTTCTTC
.,TRBJ2-3,.,TRBV29-1,CNVEEVVADTQCF,TGCAACGTTGAAGAAGTAGTAGCAGATACGCAGTGTTTT
TRBD2,TRBJ2-7,.,TRBV4-1,CASSQDREGMGPYEQYF,TGCGCCAGCAGTCAAGATAGGGAGGGGATGGGACCTTACGAGCAGTACTTC
.,TRBJ2-2,.,TRBV6-6,CASRSNQNTGELFF,TGTGCCAGCCGAAGCAACCAGAACACCGGGGAGCTGTTTTTT
TRBD1,TRBJ1-1,.,TRBV11-2,CPSSIARGRTEAIF,TGTCCCAGCAGCATTGCCAGGGGGCGAACTGAAGCTATCTTT
.,TRBJ1-6,.,TRBV5-4,CANSTGIGGGINSPLHF,TGTGCCAACAGCACCGGGATAGGGGGAGGGATTAATTCACCCCTCCACTTT
.,TRBJ2-2,.,TRBV4-1,CARSLGQRGTGELFF,TGCGCCAGGAGCCTCGGACAGCGAGGGACCGGGGAGTTGTTTTTT
TRBD2,TRBJ2-5,many,TRBV7-9,CASSDGRGLKTQYF,TGTGCCAGCAGCGATGGGAGGGGATTGAAGACCCAGTACTTC
TRBD2,TRBJ2-5,.,TRBV14,CANSQAGVQYF,TGTGCCAACAGCCAAGCGGGGGTCCAATACTTC
.,TRBJ1-1,once,TRBV12-3/TRBV12-4,CASSYQAGLTEAFF,TGTGCCAGCAGCTATCAGGCAGGGCTGACTGAAGCTTTCTTT
.,TRBJ1-1,.,TRBV6-2/TRBV6-3,CASSYSGAIAEALF,TGTGCCAGCAGTTACTCGGGGGCAATCGCCGAAGCTTTATTT
.,TRBJ2-5,once,TRBV25-1,CASSEPRQPQDTQYF,TGTGCCAGCAGTGAACCAAGGCAGCCTCAGGACACCCAGTACTTC
.,TRBJ2-7,once,TRBV20-1,CSAWNPPGGGIYEQYF,TGCAGTGCTTGGAATCCGCCCGGGGGCGGTATCTACGAGCAGTACTTT
.,TRBJ1-4,.,TRBV5-1,CASSIIGGENEELFF,TGCGCCAGCAGCATAATAGGGGGTGAGAATGAAGAACTGTTTTTT
.,TRBJ2-7,once,TRBV10-2,CASSISESYEQYF,TGCGCCAGTAGCATATCGGAATCTTACGAGCAGTACTTC